These 12 T cell receptor beta chains share one sample of origin, sequenced in a study of post-analysis software for immune sequencing data. Each TCR beta cDNA library carried unique molecular identifiers. Using its own MiXCR run on the PCR reads, TCRdb lists one record per CDR3 protein. The sample lists approximately 160,000 distinct CDR3 sequences, roughly 30% occurring once. Findings of the study overall: When patients were compared with controls, four or five TRBV segments were more frequent, TRBV5-6, TRBV5-1 and TRBV20-1 among them.

These receptors' targets are unknown. Sequences were obtained from blood. These receptor sequences come from a girl aged 10 to 17 with multiple sclerosis.

Remarks on this clonotype: This could be a read error, since a much larger clone is one nucleotide away. The genes are TRBV4-1 and TRBJ2-1; D call uncertain. V was pared by 4 bases and J by 1 base, with 8 bases between. The CDR3 covers 14 residues. Germline V lookup: CDR1 MGHRA, CDR2 YSYEKL. The CDR3, as DNA: TGCGCCAGCAGCCGAGGCACGTCCTACAATGAGCAGTTCTTC. Its translation: CASSRGTSYNEQFF.

The chain links TRBV20-1 to TRBJ2-7; TRBD1 aligns across 10 bases. CDR1 and CDR2 (germline): DFQATT, SNEGSKA (reference sequence). J gave up 7 bases and V 3 bases, and 9 bases lay outside the gene matches. The length of the CDR3 is 14 residues. CDR3 sequence (DNA): TGCAGTGCTAGGCGGGGACAGGGGTACAATGAGCAGTACTTC. It translates to CSARRGQGYNEQYF.

A few counts support this clonotype. The genes are TRBV4-1 and TRBJ2-7, with a tentative D call TRBD1 (6 bases). Germline lookup yields CDR1 MGHRA and CDR2 YSYEKL. Trimming stripped 4 bases from V and 2 bases from J, with 12 bases between. The CDR3 is 14 residues long. The chain's CDR3 is CASSRLRGPYEQYF. DNA for the CDR3: TGCGCCAGCAGCCGACTCAGGGGACCCTACGAGCAGTACTTC.

This clonotype was found a few times. The rearrangement joins TRBV12-3 or TRBV12-4 to TRBJ2-3; the D gene is possibly TRBD2 (5 bases). This CDR3 comprises 14 residues. V shed 4 bases and J shed 3 bases, with 11 bases lying between them. The CDR3 DNA sequence: TGTGCCAGCAGTTCCGGGATGAGTACAGATACGCAGTATTTT. Translation: CASSSGMSTDTQYF.

V is TRBV10-3 and J is TRBJ2-2; D may be TRBD1 (5 bases). Germline V gives CDR1 ENHRY, CDR2 SYGVKD. V was clipped by 4 bases and J by 5 bases, with 14 bases between them. The CDR3 length is 15 residues. The DNA for the CDR3 is TGTGCCATCAGTGTCCCGGACAATCCGACCGGGGAGCTGTTTTTT. Protein product: CAISVPDNPTGELFF.

The gene calls are TRBV29-1 and TRBJ2-4; D might be TRBD1 (6 bases). CDR1 is SQVTM, CDR2 ANQGSEA, per germline. Trimming took 0 bases from V and 6 from J, leaving 12 bases between them. The CDR3 covers 14 residues. The CDR3: CSVEDPQGGNIQYF. The CDR3, as DNA: TGCAGCGTTGAAGATCCACAGGGCGGAAACATTCAGTACTTC.

Note on this clonotype: A much larger clone is a single base away; this may be a read error. V usage is TRBV11-2 and J usage is TRBJ1-1; no clear D gene. Germline V gives CDR1 SGHAT, CDR2 FQNNGV. The CDR3 has 12 residues. The CDR3: CASSFSRTEVFF. The CDR3 DNA sequence: TGTGCCAGCAGCTTTTCTCGCACTGAAGTTTTCTTT.

This clonotype was recorded at least ten times. The rearrangement links TRBV12-3 or TRBV12-4 to TRBJ1-2, with TRBD1 matching 7 bases. Trimming took 4 bases from V and 6 from J; bases not matched to a gene: 14. The CDR3 runs 16 residues. This chain's CDR3 is CASSSQGDGALNGYTF. CDR3 DNA sequence: TGTGCCAGCAGTTCCCAGGGGGATGGCGCCCTCAATGGCTACACCTTC.

On this clonotype: A clone one base away is much larger, so this may be a read error. Written as DNA, the CDR3 is TGCAGTGCTAGAGATTCCGTAGCGGGACTGCACAATGAGCAGTTCTTC. The encoded protein is CSARDSVAGLHNEQFF. V gene TRBV20-1 combines with J gene TRBJ2-1, with 8 bases aligning to TRBD2. Germline-derived CDR1 and CDR2 are DFQATT and SNEGSKA (reference sequence). The CDR3 loop spans 16 amino acids. V trimming: 0 bases; J trimming: 5 bases; junction bases outside the gene matches: 9.

The V gene is TRBV2, the J gene TRBJ2-1; no clear D gene. Germline lookup yields CDR1 SNHLY and CDR2 FYNNEI. This CDR3 has 12 amino acids. V lost 4 bases and J lost 6, with 7 bases in between. The CDR3 bases are TGTGCCAGCAGTGGGTCAACCAATGAGCAGTTCTTC. Protein sequence: CASSGSTNEQFF.

This clonotype was seen repeatedly, ten times or more. The rearrangement uses TRBV11-2 and TRBJ1-2; D is undetermined. This CDR3 region has 15 residues. CDR1 is SGHAT and CDR2 is FQNNGV in the germline V gene. Trimming took 0 bases from V and 10 from J, leaving 18 bases between them. CDR3 protein: CASSLDRDTNDDYTF. The CDR3 DNA follows: TGTGCCAGCAGCTTAGACCGGGATACAAACGATGACTACACCTTC.

This clonotype was observed many times. In DNA, the CDR3 is TGTGCCATCAGTTCAGGTGATCTGGGCAATCAGCCCCAGCATTTT. Its translation is CAISSGDLGNQPQHF. The chain carries TRBV10-3 and TRBJ1-5; no definite D call. V lost 5 bases and J lost 2, with 13 bases in between. This CDR3 contains 15 residues. The germline gives CDR1 ENHRY, CDR2 SYGVKD.